The 9 T cell receptor beta chains given below trace back to one sample, sequenced in a study of blood T cell repertoires in COVID-19. Measured with immunoSEQ multiplex PCR; TCRdb has only the in-frame clones, and not every one. The sample holds around 18,000 clones, 89% seen once. Material for sequencing was peripheral blood. The source is a man aged 55 to 70 with active COVID-19.

The chain carries TRBV4-1 and TRBJ2-5; 7 positions agree with TRBD1. The CDR3 spans 17 residues. The ends lost 4 bases at V and 0 bases at J; junction bases unmatched: 11. CDR1 is MGHRA and CDR2 is YSYEKL in the germline V gene. CDR3 in amino acids: CASSLYPPGQNQETQYF. The CDR3 DNA follows: TGCGCCAGCAGCCTTTACCCTCCGGGACAGAACCAAGAGACCCAGTACTTC.

V usage is TRBV6-1 and J usage is TRBJ1-1, with unresolved D. The CDR3 runs 11 residues. Germline CDR1 MNHNS, CDR2 SASEGT. The germline V and J ends were trimmed by 3 bases and 8 bases, with 7 bases remaining between them. The CDR3: CASSERQEAFF. In DNA, the CDR3 is TGTGCCAGCAGTGAGAGACAAGAAGCTTTCTTT.

The CDR3 region has the DNA TGTGCCACCAGTGACTCCGGACTAGCGGGTAATGAGCAGTTCTTC. Its translation is CATSDSGLAGNEQFF. The J gene is TRBJ2-1, the V gene TRBV24-1, with 11 bases lining up with TRBD2. V dropped 4 bases and J dropped 7; count of bases not matched to a gene: 5. The germline V gene encodes CDR1 KGHDR and CDR2 SFDVKD. The CDR3 sequence is 15 residues long.

The chain couples TRBV9 to TRBJ2-7; weak D call: TRBD1 (5 bases). The CDR3 has 14 residues. Per the germline V gene, CDR1 is SGDLS and CDR2 is YYNGEE. Trimming shortened V by 1 base and J by 2 bases, and 10 bases separated the two germline ends. This CDR3 is CASSVYDSPYEQYF. CDR3 sequence (DNA): TGTGCCAGCAGCGTATACGACAGTCCCTACGAGCAGTACTTC.

The chain combines TRBV19 with TRBJ2-4; D might be TRBD2 (6 bases). Trimming removed 5 bases from V and 11 bases from J, with 16 bases in between. The CDR3 contains 13 residues. CDR1 and CDR2 (germline): LNHDA, SQIVND (reference sequence). The CDR3 protein is CASSPPATGVQYF. In nucleotides, the CDR3 is TGTGCCAGTAGTCCGCCCGCTACGGGGGTTCAGTACTTC.

The V gene is TRBV3-1 (or the pseudogene TRBV3-2), the J gene TRBJ2-7; TRBD1 might be the D (5 bases). Trimming removed 6 bases at V and 5 bases at J, with 14 bases between. The germline V gene encodes CDR1 LGHDT and CDR2 YNNKEL (reference sequence). This CDR3 has 13 residues. DNA of the CDR3: TGTGCCAGCAGACGTACGACAGAGGACGAGCAGTACTTC. Its translation: CASRRTTEDEQYF.

V gene TRBV7-9 combines with J gene TRBJ1-2; D gene ambiguous. V was pared by 5 bases and J by 5 bases, with 9 bases between. The CDR3 sequence is 12 residues long. Per the germline V gene, CDR1 is SEHNR and CDR2 is FQNEAQ (reference sequence). CDR3 region: CASSPSPYGYTF. The CDR3 DNA sequence: TGTGCCAGCAGCCCCTCCCCTTATGGCTACACCTTC. The full variable domain, completed using reference TRBV7-9 and TRBJ1-2, is DTGVSQNPRHKITKRGQNVTFRCDPISEHNRLYWYRQTLGQGPEFLTYFQNEAQLEKSRLLSDRFSAERPKGSFSTLEIQRTEQGDSAMYLCASSPSPYGYTFGSGTRLTVV.

The chain joins TRBV6-1 to TRBJ2-4, with 11 nucleotides matching TRBD2. J was trimmed by 0 bases and V by 4 bases; bases with no gene match: 14. The germline gives CDR1 MNHNS, CDR2 SASEGT. The CDR3 sequence is 20 residues long. The CDR3 loop reads CASSATFLAGGRLAKNIQYF. CDR3 nucleotide sequence: TGTGCCAGCAGTGCGACGTTTCTAGCGGGGGGAAGATTAGCCAAAAACATTCAGTACTTC.

The chain recombines TRBV3-1 (or the pseudogene TRBV3-2) with TRBJ2-1, with no clear D. Germline lookup yields CDR1 LGHDT and CDR2 YNNKEL (reference sequence). V was shortened by 0 bases and J by 3 bases, with 6 bases between the two germline ends. CDR3 length: 14 residues. The CDR3 protein is CASSQDSYYNEQFF. In DNA form, the CDR3 reads TGTGCCAGCAGCCAAGATAGCTACTACAATGAGCAGTTCTTC.